This entry lists 9 T cell receptor beta chains sequenced from one sample in a study of spatial heterogeneity in lung cancer. Noted time point: sample taken at primary tumor resection. TCRs were sequenced from unsorted whole RNA of tumor, nontumor lung or PBMC. TCRdb reprocessed the 5' RACE reads with MiXCR, giving one entry per CDR3 protein. This table holds 6,500 to 9,000 distinct CDR3 sequences, approximately 8.6% found once. The starting material was PBMCs, obtained at surgery. The receptors were sampled from a male donor with early-stage non-small cell lung cancer.

In its sample, this clonotype was seen many times. This beta chain is a stray read from a library made for alpha chains; its abundance is not meaningful. V and J are TRBV2 and TRBJ1-4, with D possibly matching TRBD1 (6 bases). The V gene's germline CDR1 is SNHLY and CDR2 FYNNEI. V lost 4 bases and J lost 5, with 14 bases in between. The CDR3 loop spans 15 amino acids. The CDR3 DNA reads as TGTGCCAGCAGTGTAACGGGGGGCCTAAATGAAAAACTGTTTTTT. Encoded protein: CASSVTGGLNEKLFF.

Details on this clonotype: The size of this beta chain means little, since it is a stray read in a library made for alpha chains. The chain recombines TRBV12-3 or TRBV12-4 with TRBJ2-7; TRBD2 aligns across 9 bases. With V trimmed by 3 bases and J by 1 base, 13 bases remained unmatched. The CDR3 spans 18 residues. This chain's CDR3 is CASSFGLSSGTRSYEQYF. In DNA form, the CDR3 reads TGTGCCAGCAGTTTCGGATTGTCTAGCGGGACCCGATCCTACGAGCAGTACTTC.

This clonotype showed up many times. This beta chain is off target for a library built for alpha chains, so its abundance means little. The chain uses TRBV3-1 and TRBJ2-1, with 10 bases identical to TRBD2. This CDR3 has 16 residues. Germline V lookup: CDR1 LGHDT, CDR2 YNNKEL (reference sequence). Trimming cost V 1 base and J 8 bases; bases outside gene matches: 8. The CDR3 region has the DNA TGTGCCAGCAGCCAAGCCGCTAGCGGGAGATTCGATGAGCAGTTCTTC. It specifies CASSQAASGRFDEQFF.

This clonotype was found many times. Since it is a stray read in a library aimed at alpha chains, this beta chain has a size that is not meaningful. This sequence joins TRBV2 and TRBJ1-4; 9 nucleotides align to TRBD1. After removal of 4 bases from V and 6 bases from J, the junction contained 9 bases not matched to a gene. Germline CDR1 is SNHLY and CDR2 is FYNNEI. The CDR3 is 16 amino acids. CDR3 coding DNA: TGTGCCAGCAGTGTCCCGGGACAGGGAGGGGATGAAAAACTGTTTTTT. Translated: CASSVPGQGGDEKLFF. Based on the CDR3 plus reference TRBV2 and TRBJ1-4, the full variable domain is EPEVTQTPSHQVTQMGQEVILRCVPISNHLYFYWYRQILGQKVEFLVSFYNNEISEKSEIFDDQFSVERPDGSNFTLKIRSTKLEDSAMYFCASSVPGQGGDEKLFFGSGTQLSVL.

This clonotype is labeled medium-sized (0.01 to 0.1%). Within a library made for alpha chains, this beta chain is off target, and its count is uninformative. The chain joins TRBV27 to TRBJ1-1; perhaps TRBD1 as D (5 bases). Trimming left V 6 bases short and J 1 base short, with 9 bases between. The germline gives CDR1 MNHEY, CDR2 SMNVEV (reference sequence). The CDR3 extends over 13 amino acids. CDR3 DNA: TGTGCCAGCAGATACCAGGGGAACACTGAAGCTTTCTTT. This encodes CASRYQGNTEAFF.

This clonotype was observed many times. This beta chain is a stray sequence in a library constructed for alpha chains; its clone size is not meaningful. The CDR3 sequence: CSVEDRGALTGGYTF. CDR3 in DNA: TGCAGCGTTGAAGATCGCGGTGCATTAACGGGTGGCTACACCTTC. The chain carries TRBV29-1 and TRBJ1-2, with D unresolved. V lost 0 bases, J lost 7 bases, and 18 bases lay in between. This CDR3 spans 15 amino acids. Germline CDR1 is SQVTM and CDR2 is ANQGSEA.

Worth noting for this clonotype: Being off target in a library aimed at alpha chains, this beta chain has a size of little meaning. CDR3 loop: CASSAGGLVLGTDTQYF. CDR3 nucleotide sequence: TGTGCCAGCAGCGCCGGAGGACTAGTTCTCGGCACAGATACGCAGTATTTT. V and J are TRBV2 and TRBJ2-3; 7 bases are a match to TRBD2. CDR3 length equals 17 residues. V dropped 6 bases and J dropped 1; count of bases not matched to a gene: 13. Germline V gene sequence: CDR1 SNHLY, CDR2 FYNNEI.

This clonotype was recorded at least ten times. This beta chain represents an off-target read in a library built for alpha chains; its size is of limited meaning. This chain joins TRBV7-9 and TRBJ2-3, with D possibly TRBD2 on 6 matching bases. The CDR3 is made up of 16 amino acids. Germline CDR1 SEHNR, CDR2 FQNEAQ (reference sequence). Trimming pared 1 base from V and 4 bases from J, leaving 15 bases between. The DNA for the CDR3 is TGTGCCAGCAGCTTAGGAGGCCCTAGCGCCCCAGATACGCAGTATTTT. Translating it yields CASSLGGPSAPDTQYF.

This clonotype has at least ten counts. This beta chain is a stray read from a library made for alpha chains; its abundance is not meaningful. The V and J genes are TRBV7-6 and TRBJ2-3; 9 nucleotides match TRBD2. CDR1 is SGHVS, CDR2 FNYEAQ, per germline. The CDR3 runs to 17 residues. V gave up 0 bases and J gave up 5 bases; unmatched junction bases: 9. The CDR3 region is CASSLAVSQREVDTQYF. The CDR3 nucleotides read TGTGCCAGCAGCTTAGCGGTCTCCCAGCGGGAGGTAGATACGCAGTATTTT. The whole variable domain, filled in from reference TRBV7-6 and TRBJ2-3, reads GAGVSQSPRYKVTKRGQDVALRCDPISGHVSLYWYRQALGQGPEFLTYFNYEAQQDKSGLPNDRFSAERPEGSISTLTIQRTEQRDSAMYRCASSLAVSQREVDTQYFGPGTRLTVL.